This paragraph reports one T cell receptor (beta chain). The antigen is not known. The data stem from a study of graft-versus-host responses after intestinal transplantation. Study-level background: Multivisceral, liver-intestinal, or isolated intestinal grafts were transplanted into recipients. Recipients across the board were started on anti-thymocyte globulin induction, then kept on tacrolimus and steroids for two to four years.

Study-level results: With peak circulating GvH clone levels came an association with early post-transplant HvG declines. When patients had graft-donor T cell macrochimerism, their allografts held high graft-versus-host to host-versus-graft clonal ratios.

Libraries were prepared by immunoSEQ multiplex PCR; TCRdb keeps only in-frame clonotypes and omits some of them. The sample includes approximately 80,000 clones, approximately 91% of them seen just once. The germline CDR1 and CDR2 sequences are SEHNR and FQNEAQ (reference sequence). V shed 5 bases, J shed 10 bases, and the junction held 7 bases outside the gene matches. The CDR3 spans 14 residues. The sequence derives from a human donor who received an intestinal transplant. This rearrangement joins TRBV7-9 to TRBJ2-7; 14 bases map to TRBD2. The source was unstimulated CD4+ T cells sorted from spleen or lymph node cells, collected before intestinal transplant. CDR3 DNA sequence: TGTGCCAGCAGCGCGGGGACTAGCGGGGGTGAACAGTACTTC. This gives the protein CASSAGTSGGEQYF.